These T cell receptor beta chains were read from a single sample in a study of cytomegalovirus exposure and HLA in healthy donors. The data were produced by immunoSEQ multiplex PCR, yet TCRdb's version contains in-frame clones alone and is incomplete. The sample holds approximately 100,000 clones, around 80% seen once. Sequencing was performed on PBMCs. These receptors all stem from a woman between 18 and 29 years old in good health and CMV-seronegative. Both conserved end residues are part of each CDR3. D genes are given only for firm matches. Rows give clone size only sometimes, using once, few, many, or a class for an expanded clone.

abundance,d_gene,v_gene,j_gene,len,CDR3nt,CDR3aa
-,TRBD1,TRBV28,TRBJ1-1,14,TGTGCCAGCAGTTTAACGACAGGGGGCACTGAAGCTTTCTTT,CASSLTTGGTEAFF
-,-,TRBV11-2,TRBJ2-5,12,TGTGCCAGCAGCTTAGTGGGGTGGGAGCAGTACTTC,CASSLVGWEQYF
-,-,TRBV30,TRBJ2-2,16,TGTGCCTGGAGTGTACTCTTAGGGGGTCATCCCGGGGAGCTGTTTTTT,CAWSVLLGGHPGELFF
once,-,TRBV6-5,TRBJ1-1,13,TGTGCCAGCAGCCGTGGACTCTACACTGAAGCTTTCTTT,CASSRGLYTEAFF
-,-,TRBV28,TRBJ2-3,14,TGTGCCAGCAGCCTCGAGCGGCTCACAGATACGCAGTATTTT,CASSLERLTDTQYF
-,-,TRBV19,TRBJ1-5,16,TGTGCCAGTAGTATAATAAGGGCGGGTAGCAATCAGCCCCAGCATTTT,CASSIIRAGSNQPQHF
-,-,TRBV7-2,TRBJ1-2,12,TGTGCCAGCAGCCCGACAGTGGGCGGCTACACCTTC,CASSPTVGGYTF
once,-,TRBV5-1,TRBJ2-3,14,TGCGCCAGCAGCGCGGTAGATCGCACAGATACGCAGTATTTT,CASSAVDRTDTQYF
few,-,TRBV6-6,TRBJ1-3,16,TGTGCCAGCAGTTACATCCGGGAAAGAGTAGGAAACACCATATATTTT,CASSYIRERVGNTIYF
-,-,TRBV12-2,TRBJ1-5,17,TGTGCAAGTCGCTTAGTAGAGGAAGGGGCAACTAATCAGCCCCAGCATTTT,CASRLVEEGATNQPQHF
-,TRBD2,TRBV4-2,TRBJ2-7,17,TGTGCCAGCAGCCAAGACCTGACTAGCGGGAGGGTCTACGAGCAGTACTTC,CASSQDLTSGRVYEQYF
-,-,TRBV11-2,TRBJ2-1,18,TGTGCCAGCAGCTTAGGAAATTGGGGAGATCGAACCTACAATGAGCAGTTCTTC,CASSLGNWGDRTYNEQFF
-,-,TRBV30,TRBJ1-1,14,TGTGCCTGGAGCGGCAGGGGATACCAACTCGAAGCTTTCTTT,CAWSGRGYQLEAFF
-,-,TRBV7-9,TRBJ2-3,13,TGTGCCAGCAGTTGGCCCCGACTAGAAATCATGTATTTT,CASSWPRLEIMYF
-,-,TRBV27,TRBJ1-6,16,TGTGCCAGCAGTTTACGAGTTAGCTCCTATAATTCACCCCTCCACTTT,CASSLRVSSYNSPLHF
-,TRBD2,TRBV7-9,TRBJ2-5,15,TGTTCCAGCAGCTTAGGGCCTAGCGGGCAAGAGACCCAGTACTTC,CSSSLGPSGQETQYF
-,-,TRBV10-3,TRBJ1-1,15,TGTGCCATCAGTGAGCTAGGGGGGAGGGACACTGAAGCTTTCTTT,CAISELGGRDTEAFF
-,TRBD1,TRBV4-1,TRBJ1-2,16,TGCGCCAGCAGCCCCCCTTACAGGGGGTGGAACTATGGCTACACCTTC,CASSPPYRGWNYGYTF
-,TRBD2,TRBV7-9,TRBJ2-7,15,TGTGCCAGCAGCTCCCCGGGGAGGGAAGGCTACGAGCAGTACTTC,CASSSPGREGYEQYF
-,-,TRBV6-1,TRBJ2-5,12,TGTGCCAGCACAGCGAATGTAGGGACCCAGTACTTC,CASTANVGTQYF
-,-,TRBV11-2,TRBJ2-2,15,TGTGCCAGCAGTGACCGGACAGAGAACACCGGGGAGCTGTTTTTT,CASSDRTENTGELFF
-,-,TRBV11-2,TRBJ1-2,18,TGTGCCAGCAGCTTAGCGGGGGGGCGCAGTGCGGGGAACTATGGCTACACCTTC,CASSLAGGRSAGNYGYTF